The 30 T cell receptor beta chains listed next were all sequenced from one sample in a study of prognosis after radiotherapy for stage I lung cancer. The authors amplified TCR beta CDR3 from genomic DNA using two-round multiplex PCR. Specific primers for each TRBV and TRBJ gene were what first-round PCR used. Each CDR3 protein gets one entry after TCRdb re-called the multiplex PCR reads with MiXCR. The profile shows about 9,000 distinct CDR3 sequences, 60% to 65% of them singletons. The source was PBMCs, collected before or after stereotactic body radiation therapy (not recorded which). These receptors all stem from a donor aged 50 or older with non-small cell lung cancer.

The V call is TRBV5-1, the J call TRBJ2-2; TRBD2 matches at 9 bases. V was clipped by 0 bases and J by 4 bases; unmatched bases: 4. CDR1 and CDR2 from the germline V gene are SGHRS and YFSETQ. This CDR3 comprises 16 residues. DNA of the CDR3: TGCGCCAGCAGCTTGGCTAGCGGGATTGGCACCGGGGAGCTGTTTTTT. Translation: CASSLASGIGTGELFF. The full variable domain, with the rest looked up from reference TRBV5-1 and TRBJ2-2, is KAGVTQTPRYLIKTRGQQVTLSCSPISGHRSVSWYQQTPGQGLQFLFEYFSETQRNKGNFPGRFSGRQFSNSRSEMNVSTLELGDSALYLCASSLASGIGTGELFFGEGSRLTVL.

This clonotype was recorded many times. The gene calls are TRBV3-1 and TRBJ2-5; 9 bases line up with TRBD1. Per germline, CDR1 LGHDT and CDR2 YNNKEL (reference sequence). The CDR3 consists of 15 residues. V lost 4 bases to trimming and J lost 5 bases; unmatched junction nucleotides: 8. Here the CDR3 DNA reads TGTGCCAGCAGCCGAGGGGACAGGGAAGGGGAGACCCAGTACTTC. It is translated as CASSRGDREGETQYF.

By sample fraction, this clonotype is medium-sized. The rearrangement joins TRBV5-1 to TRBJ2-1; TRBD1 aligns across 7 bases. The junction had 2 bases not matched to a gene; V was cut back by 0 bases and J by 8 bases. This CDR3 contains 13 residues. Germline-derived CDR1 and CDR2 are SGHRS and YFSETQ. The DNA for the CDR3 is TGCGCCAGCAGCTTGGGGACAGGATATGAGCAGTTCTTC. Protein: CASSLGTGYEQFF.

This chain uses TRBV28 with TRBJ2-1, with 9 bases identical to TRBD1. The CDR3 length is 16 residues. The ends lost 5 bases at V and 6 bases at J; junction bases unmatched: 11. The V gene's germline CDR1 is MDHEN and CDR2 SYDVKM. CDR3 DNA sequence: TGTGCCAGCAGTCTAGGGACAGGGAATCCCCTCAATGAGCAGTTCTTC. Its translation: CASSLGTGNPLNEQFF.

This clonotype showed up just once. A read error is the likely source, as a far larger clone sits one nucleotide away. The CDR3 sequence: CASSYSSGPLDDQFF. The CDR3 DNA reads as TGTGCCAGCAGTTACTCGTCGGGGCCCCTTGATGATCAGTTCTTC. This rearrangement joins TRBV6-5 to TRBJ2-4, with D possibly called TRBD1 or TRBD2 (5 bases each). The assigned J gene may be wrong: the sequence end matches TRBJ2-1 better. This CDR3 comprises 15 residues. The germline V gene has CDR1 MNHEY and CDR2 SVGAGI.

This sequence joins TRBV30 and TRBJ1-6, with a weak D call TRBD1 (6 bases). CDR1 is GTSNPN and CDR2 is SVGIG in the germline V gene (reference sequence). Trimming stripped 3 bases from V and 5 bases from J, with 11 bases between. The CDR3 has 14 residues. CDR3 residues: CAWRGQSNNSPLHF. CDR3 nucleotides: TGTGCCTGGAGGGGACAATCAAATAATTCACCCCTCCACTTT.

Remarks on this clonotype: A far more abundant clone sits one base away, making this likely a read error. V is TRBV6-4 and J is TRBJ1-2, with D hard to call. Per the germline V gene, CDR1 is MRHNA and CDR2 is SNTAGT. CDR3 size: 11 residues. The CDR3 DNA reads as TGTGCCAGCAGGGAGGACTATGGCTACAACTTC. It is translated as CASREDYGYNF.

This clonotype showed up just once. This sequence joins TRBV6-1 and TRBJ2-5; D is undetermined. CDR1 is MNHNS, CDR2 SASEGT, per germline. The V end lost 6 bases, the J end lost 5 bases, and 13 bases lay between the germline ends. The CDR3 length is 13 residues. The CDR3 is CASRHWAGETQYF. CDR3 DNA sequence: TGTGCCAGCAGACACTGGGCCGGGGAGACCCAGTACTTC.

A word on this clonotype: A much larger clone lies a single base off, so this may be a read error. The J gene is TRBJ2-1, the V gene TRBV10-2; 12 bases line up with TRBD2. The germline gives CDR1 WSHSY, CDR2 SAAADI. The length of the CDR3 is 15 residues. After removal of 7 bases from V and 7 bases from J, the junction contained 8 bases not matched to a gene. The CDR3 is CASIPTSGRLNEQFF. CDR3 coding DNA: TGCGCCAGCATCCCAACTAGCGGGAGGCTGAATGAGCAGTTCTTC.

This clonotype is medium-sized (0.01 to 0.1%) within its sample. This chain joins TRBV15 and TRBJ2-3; D may be TRBD2 (6 bases). V lost 3 bases and J lost 2, with 15 bases in between. Germline loops: CDR1 LNHNV, CDR2 YYDKDF (reference sequence). CDR3 length equals 16 residues. The CDR3 coding sequence is TGTGCCACCAGCAGGGGCCAAGCGGGCCCCACAGATACGCAGTATTTT. Translation: CATSRGQAGPTDTQYF.

This clonotype has only one observation. This rearrangement joins TRBV6-1 to TRBJ2-1, with 16 nucleotides matching TRBD2. Germline CDR1 is MNHNS and CDR2 is SASEGT. Germline trimming cut 3 bases from V and 15 bases from J; bases unmatched to any gene: 17. The CDR3 has 18 residues. The CDR3 is CASSDVQGRGLAGGSRFF. Written as DNA, the CDR3 is TGTGCCAGCAGTGATGTCCAAGGCAGGGGACTAGCGGGAGGGAGCAGGTTCTTC.

In this sample, this clonotype turned up many times. This rearrangement joins TRBV7-9 to TRBJ2-1; D remains ambiguous. The V end lost 5 bases, the J end lost 6 bases, and 14 bases lay between the germline ends. This CDR3 is built from 14 residues. The germline V gene encodes CDR1 SEHNR and CDR2 FQNEAQ (reference sequence). DNA for the CDR3: TGTGCCAGCAGCCAACTGACTGGATCCAATGAGCAGTTCTTC. It translates to CASSQLTGSNEQFF.

This clonotype is termed medium-sized. The rearrangement uses TRBV28 and TRBJ2-7; D unclear. The ends were cut back, 8 bases at V and 5 bases at J, with 19 bases in the middle. CDR3 length equals 14 residues. Germline lookup yields CDR1 MDHEN and CDR2 SYDVKM. In DNA, the CDR3 is TGTGCCAGCCGCAGTTTATCCTCTACCCACGAGCAGTACTTC. It is translated as CASRSLSSTHEQYF.

This chain connects TRBV20-1 to TRBJ2-1; 10 bases line up with TRBD2. CDR3 length equals 17 residues. The V gene's germline CDR1 is DFQATT and CDR2 SNEGSKA (reference sequence). V gave up 5 bases and J gave up 0 bases; unmatched junction bases: 10. This CDR3 reads CSASVASGSPSYNEQFF. The CDR3 nucleotides read TGCAGTGCTTCGGTGGCTAGCGGGAGTCCCTCCTACAATGAGCAGTTCTTC.

The chain employs TRBV20-1 and TRBJ2-3, with 9 bases matching TRBD2. J lost 3 bases, V lost 4 bases, and 11 bases had no gene match. Germline values: CDR1 DFQATT, CDR2 SNEGSKA (reference sequence). CDR3 length: 16 residues. The CDR3 loop is CSATPTIAGATDTQYF. The CDR3 DNA follows: TGCAGTGCTACACCTACAATAGCGGGAGCGACAGATACGCAGTATTTT.

The V and J genes are TRBV7-9 and TRBJ2-3; 7 bases fit TRBD2. Per germline, CDR1 SEHNR and CDR2 FQNEAQ (reference sequence). The ends lost 2 bases at V and 0 bases at J; junction bases unmatched: 5. The CDR3 totals 16 residues. CDR3 bases: TGTGCCAGCAGCTTAACGCTCGGGGGGAGCACAGATACGCAGTATTTT. Amino acids: CASSLTLGGSTDTQYF.

This clonotype was counted a few times. With a far larger clone one base away, a read error is the likely cause. Likely a read error: the CDR3 ends without its conserved phenylalanine or tryptophan. In nucleotides, the CDR3 is TGTGCCATCGGACTAGCGGGAGCCCCCTCTGGGGCCAACGTCCTGACTCTC. Its translation: CAIGLAGAPSGANVLTL. This rearrangement joins TRBV6-4 to TRBJ2-6; 13 nucleotides match TRBD2. In germline, CDR1 is MRHNA, CDR2 SNTAGT. With V trimmed by 10 bases and J by 0 bases, 6 bases remained unmatched. The CDR3 totals 17 residues.

This clonotype ranks as medium-sized. The gene calls are TRBV2 and TRBJ2-3; D uncertain. Germline V gene data show CDR1 as SNHLY and CDR2 as FYNNEI. This CDR3 contains 14 residues. The V and J ends lost 8 bases and 5 bases respectively, with 17 bases between them. CDR3 nucleotides: TGTGCCAGCTCCCCAGAGACACCGAGAGATACGCAGTATTTT. Its protein is CASSPETPRDTQYF.

The DNA of the CDR3 is TGTGCCAGCAGCACTATCACCGGGGAGCTGTTTTTT. It yields the protein CASSTITGELFF. The J gene is TRBJ2-2, the V gene TRBV7-3; no firm D call. CDR3 length: 12 amino acids. Looked up from germline, CDR1 is SGHTA and CDR2 is FQGTGA. Trimming shortened V by 5 bases and J by 4 bases, and 5 bases separated the two germline ends. The full variable domain, completed using reference TRBV7-3 and TRBJ2-2, is GAGVSQTPSNKVTEKGKYVELRCDPISGHTALYWYRQSLGQGPEFLIYFQGTGAADDSGLPNDRFFAVRPEGSVSTLKIQRTERGDSAVYLCASSTITGELFFGEGSRLTVL.

Concerning this clonotype itself: Germline and junction disagree at one end, which may indicate a read error. This chain links TRBV3-1 with TRBJ2-7, with D unresolved. The CDR3 extends over 16 amino acids. Germline V CDR1 and CDR2: LGHDT, YNNKEL (reference sequence). The CDR3 region is CSSSQDSVLGAYEQYF. CDR3 nucleotide sequence: TGTTCCAGCAGCCAAGATTCGGTTCTGGGTGCCTACGAGCAGTACTTC.

The V call is TRBV2, the J call TRBJ1-1; 9 nucleotides match TRBD1. V lost 6 bases to trimming and J lost 5 bases; unmatched junction nucleotides: 4. This CDR3 spans 13 amino acids. Germline V gene lookup returns CDR1 SNHLY and CDR2 FYNNEI. In nucleotides, the CDR3 is TGTGCCAGCAGATTGACAGGGGGGACTGAAGCTTTCTTT. Protein: CASRLTGGTEAFF.

This clonotype is termed medium-sized. This sequence joins TRBV2 and TRBJ2-7; D not resolved. V lost 6 bases to trimming and J lost 6 bases, with 12 bases between them. Germline loops: CDR1 SNHLY, CDR2 FYNNEI. The CDR3 contains 12 residues. The CDR3 region has the DNA TGTGCCAGCAGCTACGGCCTTGGCGAGCAGTACTTC. Its translation: CASSYGLGEQYF.

The chain has TRBV6-2 or TRBV6-3 and TRBJ2-1, with a possible D match to TRBD1 (7 bases). V lost 6 bases to trimming and J lost 5 bases, with 20 bases between them. CDR1 MNHEY and CDR2 SVGEGT come from the germline V gene. CDR3 length equals 16 residues. CDR3 sequence (DNA): TGTGCCAGCAGCAACTATCAGGGGGGCCGCCACAATGAGCAGTTCTTC. This sequence encodes CASSNYQGGRHNEQFF.

On this clonotype: A read error likely explains this, since a far larger clone differs by one base. This chain joins TRBV6-8 and TRBJ2-3; 9 bases align to TRBD2. The germline CDR1 and CDR2 sequences are MNHGY and SAAAGT. The CDR3 spans 14 residues. The DNA of the CDR3 is TGTGTCAGCAGTAGGACTAGCGGCACAGATACGCAGTATTTT. This encodes CVSSRTSGTDTQYF.

As for this clonotype: The junction and the germline gene differ at one end; a read error may be behind it. The rearrangement links TRBV5-1 to TRBJ2-3; D remains unclear. The CDR3 loop spans 13 amino acids. CDR1 is SGHRS, CDR2 YFSETQ, per germline. The CDR3, as DNA: TGTGCCAGCCTGCTGGATGGGACAGATACGCAGTATTTT. This translates into CASLLDGTDTQYF.

This chain joins TRBV5-6 and TRBJ1-2; D gene ambiguous. This CDR3 region has 14 residues. CDR1 is SGHDT, CDR2 YYEEEE, per germline. The germline V and J ends were trimmed by 1 base and 9 bases, with 16 bases remaining between them. In DNA, the CDR3 is TGTGCCAGCAGCTTGTCGGGTCTTCTTGATTGCTACACCTTC. Translated: CASSLSGLLDCYTF.

This clonotype is medium-sized (0.01 to 0.1%). The genes are TRBV6-1 and TRBJ1-4; D is unclear. The germline V gene has CDR1 MNHNS and CDR2 SASEGT. The CDR3 length is 12 residues. V was cut by 8 bases and J by 8 bases, with 12 bases left in between. The CDR3 spells CASGLGWEKLFF. CDR3 nucleotides: TGTGCCAGCGGTCTGGGGTGGGAAAAACTGTTTTTT.

A note on this clonotype: It may be a read error: a sequence one base away is much more abundant. The chain has TRBV4-1 and TRBJ1-1; D is unclear. Looked up from germline, CDR1 is MGHRA and CDR2 is YSYEKL. The CDR3 runs to 15 residues. V lost 4 bases, J lost 4 bases, and 16 bases lay in between. The CDR3 DNA sequence: TGCGCCAGCAGCCCATCCAGGCGGGATGGCACTGAAGCTTTCTTT. It translates to CASSPSRRDGTEAFF.

This clonotype was seen ten or more times. The rearrangement links TRBV9 to TRBJ2-5; 8 bases map to TRBD2. The ends lost 0 bases at V and 4 bases at J; junction bases unmatched: 5. CDR3 length equals 15 residues. Germline-derived CDR1 and CDR2 are SGDLS and YYNGEE. CDR3 amino acids: CASSVGLAGRETQYF. As DNA, the CDR3 is TGTGCCAGCAGCGTAGGGCTAGCGGGCAGAGAGACCCAGTACTTC.

The gene calls are TRBV10-3 and TRBJ2-2; 12 nucleotides align to TRBD2. V shed 3 bases and J 7 bases; nucleotides not matched to a gene: 6. Germline V lookup: CDR1 ENHRY, CDR2 SYGVKD. The CDR3 totals 16 residues. CDR3 nucleotides: TGTGCCATCAGTGAACGACTAGCGGGAGAGGTCGGGGAGCTGTTTTTT. Encoded protein: CAISERLAGEVGELFF.